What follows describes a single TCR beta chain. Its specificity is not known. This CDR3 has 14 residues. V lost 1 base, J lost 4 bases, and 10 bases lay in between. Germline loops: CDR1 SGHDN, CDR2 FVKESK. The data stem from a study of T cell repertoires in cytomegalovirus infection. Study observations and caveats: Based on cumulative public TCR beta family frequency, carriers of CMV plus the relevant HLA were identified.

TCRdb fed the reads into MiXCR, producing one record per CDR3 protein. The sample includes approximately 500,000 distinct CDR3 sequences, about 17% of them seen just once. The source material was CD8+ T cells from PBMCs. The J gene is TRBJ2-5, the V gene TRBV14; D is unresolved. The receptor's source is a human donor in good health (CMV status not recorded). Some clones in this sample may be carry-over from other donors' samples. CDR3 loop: CASSQAESGETQYF. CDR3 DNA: TGTGCCAGCAGCCAAGCGGAGTCAGGAGAGACCCAGTACTTC.